The 20 T cell receptor beta chains reported below all come from one sample, sequenced in a study of regulatory and conventional T cells in RAG deficiency. The sorted conventional CD4+ T cells were CD25-low and CD127-high, with genomic DNA sequenced. Only in-frame clones appear in the TCRdb table, and some are missing; sequencing was by immunoSEQ multiplex PCR. The sample holds more than 20,000 clones, around 92% seen once. The same specimen was also included in a second study, on regulatory T cells. In that study: The PCR used 52 TRBV and 13 TRBJ primers.

The specimen sequenced was CD4+ T cells sorted from blood. These receptors were obtained from a human donor in good health.

V gene TRBV4-2 combines with J gene TRBJ2-5, with D perhaps matching TRBD2 (6 bases). The tail of the sequence fits TRBJ2-7 better, so the J call may be wrong. In germline, CDR1 is LGHNA, CDR2 YNFKEQ. The CDR3 sequence is 16 residues long. The CDR3 sequence: CASSQEASGRPYEQYF. Here the CDR3 DNA reads TGTGCCAGCAGCCAAGAGGCCAGCGGGCGACCCTACGAGCAGTACTTC.

The V gene is TRBV7-2, the J gene TRBJ1-4; D unclear. Germline values: CDR1 SGHTA, CDR2 FQGNSA. This CDR3 has 14 amino acids. Trimming left V 1 base short and J 7 bases short, with 10 bases between. CDR3 in amino acids: CASSLGFLREKLFF. CDR3 in DNA: TGTGCCAGCAGCTTAGGGTTTTTGCGTGAAAAACTGTTTTTT.

This rearrangement joins TRBV6-1 to TRBJ2-3; possibly TRBD2 for D (5 bases). CDR3 length equals 15 residues. CDR1 is MNHNS and CDR2 is SASEGT in the germline V gene. V lost 7 bases, J lost 0 bases, and 14 bases lay in between. The CDR3 reads CASTEGEVSTDTQYF. The CDR3 coding sequence is TGTGCCAGCACCGAGGGAGAGGTTAGCACAGATACGCAGTATTTT.

The chain carries TRBV5-5 and TRBJ2-3; D tentatively reads TRBD1 or TRBD2 (5 bases each). CDR1 is SGHKS and CDR2 is YYEKEE in the germline V gene (reference sequence). Trimming took off 4 bases at V and 7 bases at J, with 22 bases between the two ends. The CDR3 is 16 residues long. CDR3 sequence: CASSRGLQGNSYTQYF. The CDR3 bases are TGTGCCAGCAGCCGCGGGCTCCAGGGAAATTCTTATACGCAGTATTTT.

V gene TRBV2 combines with J gene TRBJ2-2; 11 nucleotides agree with TRBD2. CDR3 length: 16 amino acids. Germline V gives CDR1 SNHLY, CDR2 FYNNEI. V shed 8 bases, J shed 4 bases, and the junction held 9 bases outside the gene matches. In nucleotides, the CDR3 is TGTGCCAGCGTTCTAGCGGGGGGCGCGATCACCGGGGAGCTGTTTTTT. It encodes CASVLAGGAITGELFF.

The V and J genes are TRBV28 and TRBJ1-1; D unclear. The CDR3 totals 12 residues. Germline CDR1 is MDHEN and CDR2 is SYDVKM. Trimming stripped 6 bases from V and 2 bases from J, with 7 bases between. The CDR3 DNA sequence: TGTGCCAGCAGCTTCCATAACACTGAAGCTTTCTTT. Protein sequence: CASSFHNTEAFF. The full variable domain, rest sourced from reference TRBV28 and TRBJ1-1, is DVKVTQSSRYLVKRTGEKVFLECVQDMDHENMFWYRQDPGLGLRLIYFSYDVKMKEKGDIPEGYSVSREKKERFSLILESASTNQTSMYLCASSFHNTEAFFGQGTRLTVV.

The rearrangement joins TRBV10-3 to TRBJ2-7; D might be TRBD1 (6 bases). In germline, CDR1 is ENHRY, CDR2 SYGVKD. Trimming cost V 0 bases and J 4 bases, with 13 bases left between them. CDR3 length: 15 amino acids. CDR3 in amino acids: CAISESAGQGYEQYF. The CDR3 bases are TGTGCCATCAGTGAGTCGGCGGGCCAGGGGTACGAGCAGTACTTC.

The sample holds one count of this clone. The rearrangement joins TRBV30 to TRBJ1-1; no firm D call. This CDR3 has 12 amino acids. V lost 3 bases, J lost 0 bases, and 5 bases lay in between. Germline V CDR1 and CDR2: GTSNPN, SVGIG (reference sequence). Written as DNA, the CDR3 is TGTGCCTGGAGGTGGGTGAACACTGAAGCTTTCTTT. It encodes CAWRWVNTEAFF.

The chain has TRBV19 and TRBJ2-3; D is possibly TRBD2 (6 bases). Looked up from germline, CDR1 is LNHDA and CDR2 is SQIVND (reference sequence). Trimming stripped 0 bases from V and 4 bases from J, with 23 bases between. This CDR3 region has 19 residues. CDR3 loop: CASSIDNSGGHGDSDTQYF. CDR3 in DNA: TGTGCCAGTAGTATAGATAATAGCGGCGGGCATGGGGATTCAGATACGCAGTATTTT.

The chain links TRBV19 to TRBJ2-3; TRBD1 is a possible D gene (6 bases). Per the germline V gene, CDR1 is LNHDA and CDR2 is SQIVND (reference sequence). The CDR3 is 15 residues long. V was pared by 4 bases and J by 5 bases, with 16 bases between. The CDR3 loop is CASSKRTASGDTQYF. As DNA, the CDR3 is TGTGCCAGTAGTAAACGGACAGCCAGCGGAGATACGCAGTATTTT. The full variable domain, completed using reference TRBV19 and TRBJ2-3, is DGGITQSPKYLFRKEGQNVTLSCEQNLNHDAMYWYRQDPGQGLRLIYYSQIVNDFQKGDIAEGYSVSREKKESFPLTVTSAQKNPTAFYLCASSKRTASGDTQYFGPGTRLTVL.

The chain joins TRBV4-2 to TRBJ2-1; TRBD1 or TRBD2 may be the D gene (5 bases each). The V and J ends lost 0 bases and 6 bases respectively, with 15 bases between them. Germline-derived CDR1 and CDR2 are LGHNA and YNFKEQ. The CDR3 covers 16 residues. CDR3 sequence: CASSQDPPGLGNEQFF. DNA for the CDR3: TGTGCCAGCAGCCAAGATCCTCCGGGGCTTGGCAATGAGCAGTTCTTC.

V and J are TRBV7-8 and TRBJ1-1, with 7 positions matching TRBD1. This CDR3 has 13 residues. With 3 bases clipped from V and 5 bases from J, the junction kept 3 bases outside the gene matches. In germline, CDR1 is SGHVS, CDR2 FQNEAQ. This CDR3 reads CASSLTGRTEAFF. The CDR3 DNA sequence: TGTGCCAGCAGCTTGACAGGGAGGACTGAAGCTTTCTTT.

The chain links TRBV18 to TRBJ1-1; no clear D. CDR3 length: 15 residues. V was cut by 4 bases and J by 3 bases, with 15 bases left in between. Germline loops: CDR1 KGHSH, CDR2 LQKENI. The CDR3 coding sequence is TGTGCCAGCTCACGGACTGGGCAAACGGACACTGAAGCTTTCTTT. Translated, it gives CASSRTGQTDTEAFF.

This sequence joins TRBV5-1 and TRBJ1-3, with D maybe TRBD1 (6 bases). The CDR3 is made up of 16 amino acids. Trimming stripped 0 bases from V and 4 bases from J, with 14 bases between. CDR1 is SGHRS, CDR2 YFSETQ, per germline. The CDR3 DNA reads as TGCGCCAGCAGCTTGGGTTATACAGGGTCGGGAAACACCATATATTTT. Translating it yields CASSLGYTGSGNTIYF.

The chain carries TRBV4-1 and TRBJ2-5; the match to TRBD2 covers 7 bases. Germline V gene lookup returns CDR1 MGHRA and CDR2 YSYEKL. J was trimmed by 5 bases and V by 0 bases; bases with no gene match: 3. This CDR3 is 14 amino acids long. Written as DNA, the CDR3 is TGCGCCAGCAGCCAAGACGGGAGGCGGGAGACCCAGTACTTC. It translates to CASSQDGRRETQYF.

The chain uses TRBV27 and TRBJ1-1; 9 nucleotides align to TRBD1. Germline V CDR1 and CDR2: MNHEY, SMNVEV (reference sequence). The CDR3 spans 15 residues. Trimming took 5 bases from V and 5 from J; bases not matched to a gene: 9. The CDR3 region has the DNA TGTGCCAGCAGTACCAACAGGGGGCGCGGGACTGAAGCTTTCTTT. Its translation: CASSTNRGRGTEAFF.

In its sample, this clone was seen a few times. The chain uses TRBV5-1 and TRBJ2-3, with 11 bases matching TRBD1. The V gene end was trimmed by 4 bases and the J gene end by 4 bases; junction bases not matched to a gene: 2. Germline CDR1 SGHRS, CDR2 YFSETQ. The CDR3 sequence is 14 residues long. The CDR3 loop reads CASSLGQGADTQYF. In DNA, the CDR3 is TGCGCCAGCAGCCTGGGACAGGGGGCAGATACGCAGTATTTT.

This rearrangement joins TRBV20-1 to TRBJ1-2; tentative D call: TRBD1 (5 bases). This CDR3 region has 11 residues. The germline V gene encodes CDR1 DFQATT and CDR2 SNEGSKA (reference sequence). V lost 4 bases and J lost 5, with 8 bases in between. CDR3 protein: CSAKQVYGYTF. DNA for the CDR3: TGCAGTGCTAAACAGGTTTATGGCTACACCTTC.

J is TRBJ2-1 and V is TRBV30, with a possible D match to TRBD1 (6 bases). This CDR3 is built from 12 residues. The germline V and J ends were trimmed by 8 bases and 4 bases, with 12 bases remaining between them. CDR1 and CDR2 from the germline V gene are GTSNPN and SVGIG (reference sequence). For the CDR3, the DNA is TGTGCCGGGGGCCAGGTGTACAATGAGCAGTTCTTC. This codes for CAGGQVYNEQFF.

The chain joins TRBV19 to TRBJ1-2, with D hard to call. Germline V gene lookup returns CDR1 LNHDA and CDR2 SQIVND (reference sequence). Trimming left V 6 bases short and J 3 bases short, with 14 bases between. The CDR3 runs to 14 residues. The CDR3 here is CASRSGETYYGYTF. Here the CDR3 DNA reads TGTGCCAGTAGGTCTGGCGAGACCTACTATGGCTACACCTTC.